Listed below are T cell receptor beta chains from one sample, sequenced in a study of beta chain features in type 1 diabetes. Sequencing used immunoSEQ multiplex PCR; TCRdb keeps in-frame clones, though not all of them. This sample has over 350,000 clones, with over 12% found just once. Sequenced input: naive CD4+ T cells from blood. These receptors all come from a woman aged 18-29 years in good health. Both conserved end residues are part of each CDR3. The D gene is left open where the match is weak. The size entry is marked missing in some rows and otherwise reads once, few, many or a size class.

abundance: .
d_gene: .
len: 15
j_gene: TRBJ2-7
v_gene: TRBV9
CDR3nt: TGTGCCAGCAGCCCTTCCGGGACTCGCGACTACGAGCAGTACTTC
CDR3aa: CASSPSGTRDYEQYF

abundance: few
d_gene: .
len: 15
j_gene: TRBJ1-2
v_gene: TRBV5-4
CDR3nt: TGTGCCAGCAGCTTCGGGGGGGACATCAACTATGGCTACACCTTC
CDR3aa: CASSFGGDINYGYTF

abundance: .
d_gene: TRBD1
len: 14
j_gene: TRBJ2-7
v_gene: TRBV27
CDR3nt: TGTGCCACCCGACTCCGACAGGGTCACTACGAGCAGTACTTC
CDR3aa: CATRLRQGHYEQYF

abundance: .
d_gene: TRBD2
len: 16
j_gene: TRBJ2-1
v_gene: TRBV18
CDR3nt: TGTGCCAGCTCACCCGGGACTAGCGGGAATGATGGTGAGCAGTTCTTC
CDR3aa: CASSPGTSGNDGEQFF

abundance: .
d_gene: .
len: 15
j_gene: TRBJ1-1
v_gene: TRBV18
CDR3nt: TGTGCCAGCTCACCTGTCGGGAAGTTGGACACTGAAGCTTTCTTT
CDR3aa: CASSPVGKLDTEAFF

abundance: .
d_gene: TRBD1
len: 17
j_gene: TRBJ1-2
v_gene: TRBV25-1
CDR3nt: TGTGCCAGCAGTGCAGTCGCGGGACAGGCGGATGGAAATGGCTACACCTTC
CDR3aa: CASSAVAGQADGNGYTF

abundance: .
d_gene: TRBD1
len: 14
j_gene: TRBJ2-7
v_gene: TRBV6-5
CDR3nt: TGTGCCAGCAGCTTTCGGACAGGGCCCTACGAGCAGTACTTC
CDR3aa: CASSFRTGPYEQYF

abundance: few
d_gene: TRBD1
len: 15
j_gene: TRBJ2-5
v_gene: TRBV28
CDR3nt: TGTGCCAGCAGTTTACACAGGGGAAGGGGAGAGACCCAGTACTTC
CDR3aa: CASSLHRGRGETQYF

abundance: .
d_gene: TRBD2
len: 14
j_gene: TRBJ2-7
v_gene: TRBV5-1
CDR3nt: TGCGCCAGCAGCTCTAGCGGGCAGCCCTACGAGCAGTACTTC
CDR3aa: CASSSSGQPYEQYF

abundance: few
d_gene: .
len: 13
j_gene: TRBJ1-2
v_gene: TRBV29-1
CDR3nt: TGCAGCGTCGAGAGGAGGCTGGTCTATGGCTACACCTTC
CDR3aa: CSVERRLVYGYTF

abundance: .
d_gene: TRBD2
len: 18
j_gene: TRBJ2-1
v_gene: TRBV19
CDR3nt: TGTGCCAGTAGTCCCCGGACTAGCGGGAGGGCCCCTGGGGATGAGCAGTTCTTC
CDR3aa: CASSPRTSGRAPGDEQFF

abundance: few
d_gene: .
len: 14
j_gene: TRBJ1-1
v_gene: TRBV7-3
CDR3nt: TGTGCCAGCAGCATTCGGGAGGTGAACACTGAAGCTTTCTTT
CDR3aa: CASSIREVNTEAFF

abundance: few
d_gene: TRBD2
len: 16
j_gene: TRBJ2-1
v_gene: TRBV5-1
CDR3nt: TGCGCCAGCAGCAAGACTAGCGGGAGTTCCTACAATGAGCAGTTCTTC
CDR3aa: CASSKTSGSSYNEQFF

abundance: .
d_gene: .
len: 16
j_gene: TRBJ2-7
v_gene: TRBV5-6
CDR3nt: TGTGCCAGCAGCTGGGATGGCCCGGGACTTCACTACGAGCAGTACTTC
CDR3aa: CASSWDGPGLHYEQYF

abundance: few
d_gene: .
len: 10
j_gene: TRBJ2-7
v_gene: TRBV11-2
CDR3nt: TGTGCCAGCAGTTCTATCGAGCAGTACTTC
CDR3aa: CASSSIEQYF

abundance: .
d_gene: .
len: 15
j_gene: TRBJ1-4
v_gene: TRBV28
CDR3nt: TGTGCCAGCAGTCCATCCGACAGGATTCAGGAAAAACTGTTTTTT
CDR3aa: CASSPSDRIQEKLFF

abundance: few
d_gene: TRBD1
len: 15
j_gene: TRBJ2-5
v_gene: TRBV12-5
CDR3nt: TGTGCTAGTGGCCGGACTGGGACAGCGCAAGAGACCCAGTACTTC
CDR3aa: CASGRTGTAQETQYF

abundance: few
d_gene: .
len: 14
j_gene: TRBJ1-1
v_gene: TRBV7-2
CDR3nt: TGTGCCAGCAGCTTACAGGGGAGATACACTGAAGCTTTCTTT
CDR3aa: CASSLQGRYTEAFF

abundance: .
d_gene: TRBD1
len: 14
j_gene: TRBJ1-1
v_gene: TRBV28
CDR3nt: TGTGCCAGCAGTCCAGGGGGCCCAGGCACTGAAGCTTTCTTT
CDR3aa: CASSPGGPGTEAFF

abundance: .
d_gene: TRBD2
len: 16
j_gene: TRBJ2-1
v_gene: TRBV6-6
CDR3nt: TGTGCCAGCAGTCTAAGGACTAGCGGGAGGGTGGATGAGCAGTTCTTC
CDR3aa: CASSLRTSGRVDEQFF

abundance: few
d_gene: TRBD1
len: 15
j_gene: TRBJ1-2
v_gene: TRBV18
CDR3nt: TGTGCCAGCTCACCTACCTCGGGACAGATCTATGGCTACACCTTC
CDR3aa: CASSPTSGQIYGYTF

abundance: few
d_gene: .
len: 17
j_gene: TRBJ2-1
v_gene: TRBV10-3
CDR3nt: TGTGCCATCAGTGAGTCGGAGGAGATCCGCTCCTACAATGAGCAGTTCTTC
CDR3aa: CAISESEEIRSYNEQFF

abundance: .
d_gene: TRBD2
len: 16
j_gene: TRBJ2-1
v_gene: TRBV11-2
CDR3nt: TGTGCCAGCAGCTCAGCAAGCGGGAAACCCTACAATGAGCAGTTCTTC
CDR3aa: CASSSASGKPYNEQFF

abundance: .
d_gene: TRBD2
len: 14
j_gene: TRBJ2-1
v_gene: TRBV28
CDR3nt: TGTGCCAGCAGGGGAGCGGGAGCTAGGAATGAGCAGTTCTTC
CDR3aa: CASRGAGARNEQFF

abundance: few
d_gene: .
len: 15
j_gene: TRBJ1-1
v_gene: TRBV5-1
CDR3nt: TGCGCCAGCAGCCCCCCGGGAGGGGAGAGGACTGAAGCTTTCTTT
CDR3aa: CASSPPGGERTEAFF

abundance: few
d_gene: TRBD2
len: 16
j_gene: TRBJ2-3
v_gene: TRBV4-1
CDR3nt: TGCGCCAGCAGCCAGGGACTAGCGGGCTTCACAGATACGCAGTATTTT
CDR3aa: CASSQGLAGFTDTQYF

abundance: .
d_gene: .
len: 15
j_gene: TRBJ2-3
v_gene: TRBV12-5
CDR3nt: TGTGCTAGTGGTTGGGGTAGCGCTAGCACAGATACGCAGTATTTT
CDR3aa: CASGWGSASTDTQYF

abundance: few
d_gene: .
len: 17
j_gene: TRBJ1-5
v_gene: TRBV4-1
CDR3nt: TGCGCCAGCAGCCAAGATATGGCCGGGGTGGGCAATCAGCCCCAGCATTTT
CDR3aa: CASSQDMAGVGNQPQHF

abundance: few
d_gene: TRBD1
len: 14
j_gene: TRBJ2-7
v_gene: TRBV28
CDR3nt: TGTGCCAGCAGGATGCGGGACAGGCCCTACGAGCAGTACTTC
CDR3aa: CASRMRDRPYEQYF

abundance: few
d_gene: TRBD1
len: 14
j_gene: TRBJ1-5
v_gene: TRBV28
CDR3nt: TGTGCCAGTCGGACAGGGGAAGGAAGGCAGCCCCAGCATTTT
CDR3aa: CASRTGEGRQPQHF

abundance: .
d_gene: .
len: 12
j_gene: TRBJ1-1
v_gene: TRBV30
CDR3nt: TGTGGAACATCTAGATTGAACACTGAAGCTTTCTTT
CDR3aa: CGTSRLNTEAFF

abundance: .
d_gene: TRBD1
len: 14
j_gene: TRBJ2-1
v_gene: TRBV30
CDR3nt: TGTGCCTGGAAGAGGACAGGGAGTTACAATGAGCAGTTCTTC
CDR3aa: CAWKRTGSYNEQFF

abundance: few
d_gene: TRBD2
len: 13
j_gene: TRBJ2-7
v_gene: TRBV7-3
CDR3nt: TGTGCCAGCAGCCTCGGGAGGCGGGACGAGCAGTACTTC
CDR3aa: CASSLGRRDEQYF

abundance: .
d_gene: TRBD1
len: 13
j_gene: TRBJ1-2
v_gene: TRBV28
CDR3nt: TGTGCCAGCAGCAGGACAGGGCGGATGGGCTACACCTTC
CDR3aa: CASSRTGRMGYTF

abundance: .
d_gene: .
len: 20
j_gene: TRBJ2-2
v_gene: TRBV13
CDR3nt: TGTGCCAGCAGCTCCCCTCCTGGGTCGAAAGTCCCGGGGAACACCGGGGAGCTGTTTTTT
CDR3aa: CASSSPPGSKVPGNTGELFF

abundance: few
d_gene: TRBD2
len: 15
j_gene: TRBJ2-7
v_gene: TRBV2
CDR3nt: TGTGCCAGCAGTGATCTTGCGGGGGGCTCCTACGAGCAGTACTTC
CDR3aa: CASSDLAGGSYEQYF

abundance: few
d_gene: TRBD1
len: 14
j_gene: TRBJ1-1
v_gene: TRBV7-2
CDR3nt: TGTGCCAGCAGCCGGGACAGGGATTCTTCCACGGCTTTCTTT
CDR3aa: CASSRDRDSSTAFF

abundance: few
d_gene: .
len: 12
j_gene: TRBJ2-7
v_gene: TRBV28
CDR3nt: TGTGCCAGCCATAGGATCCGGGGAGAGCAGTACTTC
CDR3aa: CASHRIRGEQYF

abundance: few
d_gene: .
len: 14
j_gene: TRBJ2-1
v_gene: TRBV30
CDR3nt: TGTGCCTGGAGTGTAGCGAGATACGGCAATGAGCAGTTCTTC
CDR3aa: CAWSVARYGNEQFF

abundance: .
d_gene: .
len: 15
j_gene: TRBJ2-6
v_gene: TRBV11-2
CDR3nt: TGTGCCAGCAGCGAAAACTCCGCCGGGGCCAACGTCCTGACTTTC
CDR3aa: CASSENSAGANVLTF

abundance: .
d_gene: TRBD1
len: 14
j_gene: TRBJ1-2
v_gene: TRBV15
CDR3nt: TGTGCCACCAGCAGGGACAGGGATACTTATGGCTACACCTTC
CDR3aa: CATSRDRDTYGYTF

abundance: .
d_gene: TRBD2
len: 16
j_gene: TRBJ2-3
v_gene: TRBV19
CDR3nt: TGTGCCAGTAGCCGAAGATCTAGCGGGAGGGCAGATACGCAGTATTTT
CDR3aa: CASSRRSSGRADTQYF

abundance: few
d_gene: TRBD1
len: 16
j_gene: TRBJ2-5
v_gene: TRBV4-1
CDR3nt: TGCGCCAGCAGCCAAGGGGACAGCCGAACGGGGGAGACCCAGTACTTC
CDR3aa: CASSQGDSRTGETQYF

abundance: few
d_gene: TRBD2
len: 17
j_gene: TRBJ2-7
v_gene: TRBV5-4
CDR3nt: TGTGCCAGCAGCGCCCACGAAATAGCGGGAGGGGCTTACGAGCAGTACTTC
CDR3aa: CASSAHEIAGGAYEQYF

abundance: .
d_gene: TRBD2
len: 21
j_gene: TRBJ2-1
v_gene: TRBV29-1
CDR3nt: TGCAGCCACCGGACGGCAAGCAAGGGACTAGCGGGAGGAAGCTCCTACAATGAGCAGTTCTTC
CDR3aa: CSHRTASKGLAGGSSYNEQFF

abundance: .
d_gene: .
len: 12
j_gene: TRBJ2-5
v_gene: TRBV7-9
CDR3nt: TGTGCCAGCAGCTGGGCGACCGAGACCCAGTACTTC
CDR3aa: CASSWATETQYF

abundance: .
d_gene: .
len: 15
j_gene: TRBJ2-7
v_gene: TRBV29-1
CDR3nt: TGCAGCGTTGAATTGTTTGAGACAGTGACCTACGAGCAGTACTTC
CDR3aa: CSVELFETVTYEQYF

abundance: .
d_gene: TRBD1
len: 17
j_gene: TRBJ2-1
v_gene: TRBV2
CDR3nt: TGTGCCTGCTACACCGGGACAGGGGGAAGCTCCTACAATGAGCAGTTCTTC
CDR3aa: CACYTGTGGSSYNEQFF